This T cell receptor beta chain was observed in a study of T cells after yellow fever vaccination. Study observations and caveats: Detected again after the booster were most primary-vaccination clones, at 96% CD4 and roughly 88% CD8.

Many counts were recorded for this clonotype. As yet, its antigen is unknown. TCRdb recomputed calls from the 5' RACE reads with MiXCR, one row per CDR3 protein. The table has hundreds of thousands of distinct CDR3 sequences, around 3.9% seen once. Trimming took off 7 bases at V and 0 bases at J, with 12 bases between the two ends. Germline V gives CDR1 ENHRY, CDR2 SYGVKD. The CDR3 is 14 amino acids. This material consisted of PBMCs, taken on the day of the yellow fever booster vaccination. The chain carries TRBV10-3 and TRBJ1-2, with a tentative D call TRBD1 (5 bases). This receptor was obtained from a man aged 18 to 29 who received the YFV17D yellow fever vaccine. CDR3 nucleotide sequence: TGTGCCATCATGAGGGACGGCACTAACTATGGCTACACCTTC. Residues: CAIMRDGTNYGYTF.